A selection of T cell receptor beta chains follows, all from one sample in a study of cytomegalovirus exposure and HLA in healthy donors. Only in-frame clones appear in the TCRdb table, and some are missing; sequencing was by immunoSEQ multiplex PCR. In the table there are approximately 190,000 clones, about four fifths of which are singletons. Sequenced material: PBMCs. The receptors stem from a woman aged 25 to 39 in good health and CMV-seropositive. The CDR3 runs from the conserved cysteine through the conserved F or W. Each record gives: clone size, J gene, V gene, CDR3 protein. Size is stated for part of the rows, as once, few or many counts, or as a class when the clone is expanded.

few,TRBJ2-2,TRBV5-1,CASSPTWAGDPGELFF
few,TRBJ1-4,TRBV2,CASSVRGREEKLFF
-,TRBJ2-3,TRBV5-1,CASSLEWTSGRLPATHTQRFPYF
-,TRBJ2-2,TRBV27,CASSLMTGGGDTGELFF
-,TRBJ2-7,TRBV7-9,CASSRLKDYDPGEQYF
-,TRBJ1-4,TRBV27,CASSSNPGTGEKLFF
-,TRBJ1-2,TRBV27,CASSSEYRDAYGYTF
-,TRBJ1-1,TRBV4-1,CASSPLPGSNTEAFF
-,TRBJ2-1,TRBV27,CASSFGTSGTYNEQFF
-,TRBJ1-2,TRBV28,CASSLAYGYTF
-,TRBJ1-1,TRBV18,CASTQGANSEAFF
-,-,TRBV27,CASSLGTSYEQYF
few,TRBJ2-1,TRBV6-5,CASTRQGPDNEQFF
-,TRBJ1-5,TRBV28,CASSLDREIGQPQHF
-,TRBJ2-7,TRBV7-9,CASSLGGVGGASYEQYF
-,TRBJ2-5,TRBV6-1,CASRLAGGFEETQYF
-,TRBJ1-3,TRBV28,CASSIAGRISGNTIYF
-,TRBJ2-7,TRBV6-6,CASTKIAGNYEQYF
-,TRBJ1-3,TRBV5-1,CASSLEVQVNSGNTIYF
-,TRBJ2-2,TRBV2,CASSRLVNTGELFF
-,TRBJ1-1,TRBV6-5,CASSRDRGSVSEAFF
-,TRBJ2-3,TRBV5-1,CASSSLTSDTDTQYF
-,TRBJ2-7,TRBV14,CASSQLQGSQYF
-,TRBJ1-6,TRBV6-5,CASSRQGYGSPLHF
-,TRBJ2-7,TRBV6-1,CASSRDRTYEQYF
-,TRBJ2-1,TRBV10-1,CASSESVGGSSYNEQFF
-,TRBJ2-3,TRBV4-1,CASSQLGTSGTTDTQYF
-,TRBJ1-2,TRBV10-3,CAISGLPGLSGYTF
few,TRBJ2-2,TRBV6-4,CASSDGDRAPGELFF
-,TRBJ2-2,TRBV6-4,CASSSGNTGELFF
-,TRBJ2-7,TRBV10-3,CAISTRGYYEQYF
-,TRBJ2-2,TRBV7-9,CASSPTALAPGTGELFF
few,TRBJ1-2,TRBV6-5,CASSYGIGVNDGYTF
-,TRBJ2-7,TRBV19,CASSGRVDEQYF
few,TRBJ2-2,TRBV4-1,CASSHPRGARDTGELFF
few,TRBJ2-1,TRBV27,CASSFGGGDNEQFF
-,TRBJ1-2,TRBV29-1,CSVDSLGTGGYGYTF
-,TRBJ2-7,TRBV14,CASSRRLPRGGTGEQYF
-,TRBJ2-3,TRBV9,CASSVEMGPRDTQYF
-,TRBJ1-6,TRBV6-5,CASRRPGQGYSPLHF
-,TRBJ2-5,TRBV2,CASSEGDRDETQYF
once,TRBJ2-3,TRBV29-1,CSGEIRSTDTQYF
-,TRBJ1-5,TRBV9,CASSVEQGKRGNQPQHF
-,TRBJ1-1,TRBV7-2,CASTLNTEAFF
-,TRBJ2-1,TRBV11-2,CASSLALSGGPYNEQFF
-,TRBJ1-3,TRBV28,CASSGQHSGNTIYF
few,TRBJ2-6,TRBV5-4,CASSIDRAGANVLTF
-,TRBJ2-7,TRBV4-1,CASSQEAPGGVEQYF
-,TRBJ1-1,TRBV5-1,CASSGDSGIFNTEAFF
few,TRBJ2-1,TRBV6-5,CASRDSIETYNEQFF
few,TRBJ2-2,TRBV19,CASSRGRNTGELFF
-,TRBJ2-5,TRBV6-6,CASRDARGSETQYF
few,TRBJ2-5,TRBV21-1,CASSKVEQQGFTCLGETQYF
-,TRBJ2-7,TRBV5-8,CASSIGQREQYF
-,TRBJ1-2,TRBV30,CAWAGRNYGYTF
few,TRBJ1-1,TRBV9,CASSGGTGGGGNTEAFF
-,TRBJ1-5,TRBV7-8,CASSLAPERGTQHF
few,TRBJ2-7,TRBV7-6,CASSLGLAGETYEQYF
-,TRBJ2-1,TRBV7-8,CASSLRASGQSYNEQFF